Sequencing of this TCR beta chain was carried out in a study of blood T cell repertoires in COVID-19 (dated by TCRdb to the early 2020s). Notes on the research overall: Samples from collaborators originated in the United States, Italy and Spain and spanned both the acute and convalescent phases of COVID-19. The prospective study material was composed of cDNA or gDNA derived from T cells, B-cell-depleted T cells, or PBMCs. Samples were obtained from the ongoing ImmuneRACE study (first 160 participants) and from over 1,000 subjects provided by 6 global collaborators. Sample metadata almost always included a de-identified subject ID, COVID-19 status, age in years and sex. The repertoires were made available in a free public database intended to serve as a resource for research on the immune response to SARS-CoV-2. The dataset comprised deeply sampled blood TCRbeta repertoires from subjects exposed to, actively infected with, or recovered from COVID-19. Where HLA class I and class II types were available, the types were taken from metadata supplied by the sample provider, not from assay-based typing. Results and caveats for the whole study, not just this receptor: The amount of clinical and demographic metadata varied by source and participant and was provided uncurated.

As to this clone: Its antigen remains unidentified. No qualities accompany the bases; no much larger clone lies one base away.

TCRbeta CDR3 regions were amplified from genomic DNA by means of the immunoSEQ Assay, a bias-controlled multiplex PCR. Turning to the authors' computational methods: Nucleated cell counts per sample were estimated from amplification of reference gene primers within the assay. Sequence reads were collapsed and filtered to measure the absolute abundance of every unique TCRbeta CDR3 rearrangement. For each sample, productive Simpson clonality was calculated by taking the square root of Simpson's diversity index across productive rearrangements. This immuneACCESS table, as held by TCRdb, lists in-frame sequences with V and J called but not all clones. Of the missing ones, under half trace to an unresolved V gene in checked studies; the others have no known cause. From that table come the V and J calls and clone size; the DNA was used to work out D and trimming. The sample contains roughly 250,000 clones, 88% of them found a single time. Of the sample, approximately 3% falls within the top ten clones.

Enrolling through a virtual design, the prospective study's participants ranged in age from roughly 18 to 95 years and lived across roughly 23 United States geographic areas. To assign participants to cohorts, the prospective study relied on clinical history that participants themselves reported in a screening survey and a study questionnaire. Recovered participants in ImmuneRACE Cohort 3 were defined as having two consecutive negative NP/OP PCR tests, clearance from a healthcare professional, or resolution of symptoms. Each participant in the prospective study had whole blood, serum and a nasopharyngeal or oropharyngeal swab collected by mobile phlebotomists. Participants in the prospective study had the option to provide additional blood draws and questionnaires over a 2-month period. Before DNA extraction, blood samples from the prospective study were shipped at room temperature or frozen. Looking up the germline V gene yields CDR1 MGHDK and CDR2 SYGVNS. Relative to germline, V is missing 7 bases and J is missing 4 bases, with 12 bases of the junction outside any gene match. Taken from cysteine to phenylalanine, the CDR3 has 15 residues. The only DNA kept is the CDR3, 45 bases in frame from the first base.

The specimen sequenced was PBMCs or T cells enriched from blood (not recorded which). The clonotype was recovered from a woman in her 50s who had recovered from COVID-19. This chain joins TRBV25-1 to TRBJ1-1, and 7 bases in between align with TRBD1. The nucleotide sequence reads TGTGCCAGCACCCCTAAGGGGGCCTGGGGCACTGAAGCTTTCTTT. This is translated as CASTPKGAWGTEAFF.